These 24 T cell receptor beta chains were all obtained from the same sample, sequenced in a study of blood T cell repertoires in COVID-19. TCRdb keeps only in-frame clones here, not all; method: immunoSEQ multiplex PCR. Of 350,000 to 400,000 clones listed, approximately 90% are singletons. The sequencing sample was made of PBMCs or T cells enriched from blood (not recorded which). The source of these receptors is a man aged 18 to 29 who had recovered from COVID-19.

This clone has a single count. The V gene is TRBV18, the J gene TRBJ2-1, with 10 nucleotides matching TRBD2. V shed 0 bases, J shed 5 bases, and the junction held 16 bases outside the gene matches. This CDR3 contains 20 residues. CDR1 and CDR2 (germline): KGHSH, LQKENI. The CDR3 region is CASSPPLRTSGDPKNNEQFF. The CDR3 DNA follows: TGTGCCAGCTCACCACCCCTAAGGACTAGCGGAGACCCTAAGAACAATGAGCAGTTCTTC.

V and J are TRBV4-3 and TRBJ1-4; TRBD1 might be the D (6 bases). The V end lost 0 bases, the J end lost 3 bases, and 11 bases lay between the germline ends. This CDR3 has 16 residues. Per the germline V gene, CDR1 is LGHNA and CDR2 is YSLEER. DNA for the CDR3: TGCGCCAGCAGCCAAGATCCAACAGGGCCTAATGAAAAACTGTTTTTT. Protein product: CASSQDPTGPNEKLFF.

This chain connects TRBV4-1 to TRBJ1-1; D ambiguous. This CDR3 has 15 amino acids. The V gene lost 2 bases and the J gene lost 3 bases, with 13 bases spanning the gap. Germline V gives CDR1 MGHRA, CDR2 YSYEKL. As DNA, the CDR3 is TGCGCCAGCAGCCAAAAGGGAGCTTGGGACACTGAAGCTTTCTTT. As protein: CASSQKGAWDTEAFF.

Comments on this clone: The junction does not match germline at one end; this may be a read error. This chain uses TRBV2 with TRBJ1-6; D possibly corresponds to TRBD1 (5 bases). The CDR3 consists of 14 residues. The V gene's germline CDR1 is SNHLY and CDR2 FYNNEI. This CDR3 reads CASNPGYVNAPLHF. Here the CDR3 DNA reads TGTGCCAGCAACCCAGGGTATGTTAATGCACCCCTCCACTTT.

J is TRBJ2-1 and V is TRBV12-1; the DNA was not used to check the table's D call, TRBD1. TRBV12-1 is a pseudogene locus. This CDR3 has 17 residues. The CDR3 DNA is TGTGCCACCGAACCTCCGCAGCTCCCCAGAATATCGGGACAACAGTTCTTC. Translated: CATEPPQLPRISGQQFF.

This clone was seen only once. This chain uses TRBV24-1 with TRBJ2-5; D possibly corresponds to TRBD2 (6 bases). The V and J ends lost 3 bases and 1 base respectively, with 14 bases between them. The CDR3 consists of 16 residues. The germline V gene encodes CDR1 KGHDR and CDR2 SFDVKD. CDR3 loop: CATSDAGRASQETQYF. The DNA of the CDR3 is TGTGCCACCAGTGATGCGGGGCGAGCCTCCCAAGAGACCCAGTACTTC.

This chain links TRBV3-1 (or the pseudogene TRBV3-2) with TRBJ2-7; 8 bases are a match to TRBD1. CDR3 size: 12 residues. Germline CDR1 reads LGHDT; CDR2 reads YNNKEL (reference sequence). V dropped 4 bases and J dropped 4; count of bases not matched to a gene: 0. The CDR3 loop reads CASSRQGYEQYF. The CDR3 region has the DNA TGTGCCAGCAGCCGACAGGGGTACGAGCAGTACTTC.

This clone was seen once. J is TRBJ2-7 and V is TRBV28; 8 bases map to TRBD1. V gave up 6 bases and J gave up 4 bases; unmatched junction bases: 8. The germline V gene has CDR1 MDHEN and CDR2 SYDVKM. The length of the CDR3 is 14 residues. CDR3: CASSIDQGAYEQYF. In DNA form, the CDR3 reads TGTGCCAGCAGCATAGACCAGGGGGCTTACGAGCAGTACTTC.

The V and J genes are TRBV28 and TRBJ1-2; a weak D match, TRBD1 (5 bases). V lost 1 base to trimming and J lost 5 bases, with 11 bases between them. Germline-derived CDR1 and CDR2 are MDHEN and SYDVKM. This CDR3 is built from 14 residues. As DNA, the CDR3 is TGTGCCAGCAGTTTATCCCCCGGGGGATATGGCTACACCTTC. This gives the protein CASSLSPGGYGYTF.

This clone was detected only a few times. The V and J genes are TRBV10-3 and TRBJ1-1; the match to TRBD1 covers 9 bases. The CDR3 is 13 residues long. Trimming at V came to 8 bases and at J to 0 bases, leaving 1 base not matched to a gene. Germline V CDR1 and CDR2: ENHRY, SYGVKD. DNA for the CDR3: TGTGCCATCGGACAGGGGATGAACACTGAAGCTTTCTTT. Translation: CAIGQGMNTEAFF.

CDR3 nucleotides: TGTGCCAGCAGTTCACCCGGACAGGGGAGGAATGAGCAGTTCTTC. This encodes CASSSPGQGRNEQFF. V is TRBV27 and J is TRBJ2-1; TRBD1 matches 9 bases. CDR1 is MNHEY and CDR2 is SMNVEV in the germline V gene (reference sequence). The CDR3 extends over 15 amino acids. The ends lost 4 bases at V and 7 bases at J; junction bases unmatched: 8.

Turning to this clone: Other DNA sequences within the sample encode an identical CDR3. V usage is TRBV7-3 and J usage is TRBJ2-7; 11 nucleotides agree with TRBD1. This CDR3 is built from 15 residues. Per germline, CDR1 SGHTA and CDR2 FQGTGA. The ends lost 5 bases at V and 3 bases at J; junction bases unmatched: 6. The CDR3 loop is CASSPSGTGGYEQYF. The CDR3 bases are TGTGCCAGCAGCCCATCCGGGACAGGGGGCTACGAGCAGTACTTC.

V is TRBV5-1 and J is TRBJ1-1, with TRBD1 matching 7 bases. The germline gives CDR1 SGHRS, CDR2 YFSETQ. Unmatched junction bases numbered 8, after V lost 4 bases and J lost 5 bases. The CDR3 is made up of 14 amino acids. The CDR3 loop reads CASSMTGLGTEAFF. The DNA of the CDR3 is TGCGCCAGCAGCATGACAGGGTTGGGGACTGAAGCTTTCTTT.

The CDR3 DNA reads as TGCGCCAGCAGTGCCTCCGGGACACCGGACGAGCAGTACTTC. As protein: CASSASGTPDEQYF. V usage is TRBV10-1 and J usage is TRBJ2-7, with a possible D match to TRBD1 (6 bases). This CDR3 contains 14 residues. Trimming took 4 bases from V and 5 from J, leaving 15 bases between them. The germline V gene has CDR1 WNHNN and CDR2 SYGVQD (reference sequence).

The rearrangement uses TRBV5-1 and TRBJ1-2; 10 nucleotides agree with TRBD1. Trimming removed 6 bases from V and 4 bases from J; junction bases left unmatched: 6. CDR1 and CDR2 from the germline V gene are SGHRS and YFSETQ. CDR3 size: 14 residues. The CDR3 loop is CASNQGTGAYGYTF. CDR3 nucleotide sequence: TGCGCCAGCAACCAGGGGACAGGGGCCTATGGCTACACCTTC.

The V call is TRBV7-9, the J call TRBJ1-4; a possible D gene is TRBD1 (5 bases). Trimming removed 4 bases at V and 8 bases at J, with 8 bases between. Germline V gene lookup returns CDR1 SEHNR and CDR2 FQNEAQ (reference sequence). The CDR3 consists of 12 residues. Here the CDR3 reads CASSSRAEKLFF. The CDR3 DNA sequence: TGTGCCAGCAGCTCCAGGGCGGAAAAACTGTTTTTT.

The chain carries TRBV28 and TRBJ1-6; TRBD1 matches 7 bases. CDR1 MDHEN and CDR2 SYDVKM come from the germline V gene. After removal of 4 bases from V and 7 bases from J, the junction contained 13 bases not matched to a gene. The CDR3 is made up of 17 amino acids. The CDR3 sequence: CASSSPRTGAINSPLHF. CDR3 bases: TGTGCCAGCAGTTCGCCGAGGACAGGAGCCATCAATTCACCCCTCCACTTT.

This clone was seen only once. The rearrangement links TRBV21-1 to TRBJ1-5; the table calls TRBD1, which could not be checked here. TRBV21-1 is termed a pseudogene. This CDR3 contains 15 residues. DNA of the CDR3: TGTGCCAGCAGCAGGGACAGGGGAAGCAATCAGCCCCAGCATTTT. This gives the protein CASSRDRGSNQPQHF.

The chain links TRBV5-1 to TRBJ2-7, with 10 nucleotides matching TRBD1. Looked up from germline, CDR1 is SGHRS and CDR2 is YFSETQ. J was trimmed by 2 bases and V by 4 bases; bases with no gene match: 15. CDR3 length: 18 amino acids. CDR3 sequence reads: CASSPAGTGVISAYEQYF. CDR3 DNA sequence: TGCGCCAGCAGCCCCGCCGGGACAGGGGTCATTAGCGCCTACGAGCAGTACTTC. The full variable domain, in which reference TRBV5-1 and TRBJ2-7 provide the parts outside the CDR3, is KAGVTQTPRYLIKTRGQQVTLSCSPISGHRSVSWYQQTPGQGLQFLFEYFSETQRNKGNFPGRFSGRQFSNSRSEMNVSTLELGDSALYLCASSPAGTGVISAYEQYFGPGTRLTVT.

CDR3 residues: CASSLEGDGLLYTF. CDR3 in DNA: TGTGCCAGCAGCTTAGAAGGGGATGGCTTGCTCTACACCTTC. V and J are TRBV7-9 and TRBJ1-2; a weak D match, TRBD1 (5 bases). This CDR3 contains 14 residues. V gave up 1 base and J gave up 10 bases, with 16 bases separating them. Germline V gene data show CDR1 as SEHNR and CDR2 as FQNEAQ (reference sequence). Full variable domain (missing parts from reference TRBV7-9 and TRBJ1-2): DTGVSQNPRHKITKRGQNVTFRCDPISEHNRLYWYRQTLGQGPEFLTYFQNEAQLEKSRLLSDRFSAERPKGSFSTLEIQRTEQGDSAMYLCASSLEGDGLLYTFGSGTRLTVV.

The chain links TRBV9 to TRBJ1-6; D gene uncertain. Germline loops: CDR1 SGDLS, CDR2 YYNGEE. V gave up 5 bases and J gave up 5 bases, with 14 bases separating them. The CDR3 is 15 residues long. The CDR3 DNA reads TGTGCCAGCAGTCGAGAGGGAATGGATAATTCACCCCTCCACTTT. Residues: CASSREGMDNSPLHF.

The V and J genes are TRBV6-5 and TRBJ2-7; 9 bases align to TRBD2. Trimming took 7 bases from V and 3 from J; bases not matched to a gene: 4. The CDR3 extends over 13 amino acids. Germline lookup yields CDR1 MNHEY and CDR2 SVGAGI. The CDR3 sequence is CASTRLADYEQYF. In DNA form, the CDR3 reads TGTGCCAGCACCCGACTAGCGGACTACGAGCAGTACTTC.

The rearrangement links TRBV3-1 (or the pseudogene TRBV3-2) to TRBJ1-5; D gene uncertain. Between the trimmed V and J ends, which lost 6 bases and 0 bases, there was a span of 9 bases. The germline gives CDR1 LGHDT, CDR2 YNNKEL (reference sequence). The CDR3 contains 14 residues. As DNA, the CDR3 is TGTGCCAGCAGTCAACAGTATAGCAATCAGCCCCAGCATTTT. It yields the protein CASSQQYSNQPQHF.

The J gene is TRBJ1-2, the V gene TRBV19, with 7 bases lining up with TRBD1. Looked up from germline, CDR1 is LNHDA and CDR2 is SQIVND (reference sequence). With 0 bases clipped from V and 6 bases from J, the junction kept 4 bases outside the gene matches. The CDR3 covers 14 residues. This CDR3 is CASSIEWDSHGYTF. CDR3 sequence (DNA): TGTGCCAGTAGTATAGAGTGGGACAGCCATGGCTACACCTTC. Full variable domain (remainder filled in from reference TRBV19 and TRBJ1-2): DGGITQSPKYLFRKEGQNVTLSCEQNLNHDAMYWYRQDPGQGLRLIYYSQIVNDFQKGDIAEGYSVSREKKESFPLTVTSAQKNPTAFYLCASSIEWDSHGYTFGSGTRLTVV.